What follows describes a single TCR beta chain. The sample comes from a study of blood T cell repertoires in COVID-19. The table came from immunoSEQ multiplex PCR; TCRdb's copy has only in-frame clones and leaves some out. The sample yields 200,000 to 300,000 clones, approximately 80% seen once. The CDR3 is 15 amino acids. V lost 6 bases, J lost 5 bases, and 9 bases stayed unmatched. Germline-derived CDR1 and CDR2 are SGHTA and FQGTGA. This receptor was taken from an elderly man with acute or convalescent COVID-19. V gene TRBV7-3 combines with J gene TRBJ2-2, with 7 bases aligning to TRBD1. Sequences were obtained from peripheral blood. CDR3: CASSPRTGGTGELFF. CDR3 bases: TGTGCCAGCAGTCCCAGGACAGGCGGAACCGGGGAGCTGTTTTTT.